This TCR beta chain came from a study of tumor-infiltrating lymphocytes in primary liver carcinoma. Across the whole study: The patient group consisted of men and women aged 30 to 69 years. Findings of the study overall: Significantly larger top-250-clone fractions were found in tumors than in blood (p = 0.039).

This clonotype was picked up many times. The antigen remains unidentified. TCR beta cDNA was made from 400 to 500 ng total RNA with a constant-region primer. Libraries of TCR beta came from three nested multiplex PCR rounds with slightly modified ARM-PCR. Amplification in the first two PCR rounds was performed using TRBV1-TRBV30 forward primers and a C-beta reverse primer for around 9 cycles each. One entry per CDR3 protein results from TCRdb running MiXCR on the multiplex PCR reads. The table lists roughly 53,000 distinct CDR3 sequences, 70% to 85% of them singletons. The CDR3 runs 12 residues. CDR1 is ENHRY, CDR2 SYGVKD, per germline. The V end was cut by 11 bases, the J end by 3 bases, with 13 bases between. The source material, about 18-33 mg of unsorted bulk tissue, was used to co-extract RNA and DNA.

The specimen was liver tumor tissue from sampling region 2. This sample's subset: tumor region T2, inferior pole. The gene calls are TRBV10-3 and TRBJ1-1; unclear D gene. The clonotype comes from a man between 35 and 55 years old with primary liver carcinoma and hepatitis B virus infection. This chain's CDR3 is CASGGEDTEAFF. CDR3 bases: TGTGCCTCAGGTGGGGAGGACACTGAAGCTTTCTTT.